The entry below gives a single TCR beta chain sequence along with its context. The sample is drawn from a study of blood T cell repertoires in COVID-19. For the study at large: COVID-19 samples, acute and convalescent, were from the United States, Italy and Spain.

The method was immunoSEQ multiplex PCR; TCRdb's version includes in-frame clones alone and lacks a portion of them. Of about 530,000 clones detected, roughly 89% appear once; the ten largest clones hold about 8.2%. This CDR3 is 15 amino acids long. Germline CDR1 reads SGHRS; CDR2 reads YFSETQ. V was clipped by 5 bases and J by 8 bases; unmatched bases: 12. Those enrolled in Seattle joined during active infection and were followed longitudinally afterward. The chain has TRBV5-1 and TRBJ1-4; 7 nucleotides agree with TRBD1. This TCR derives from a woman in her forties or fifties with COVID-19, enrolled during active disease. The source material was peripheral blood. CDR3 sequence (DNA): TGCGCCAGCAGTCCTATCGGGACAGCCTCAGAAAAACTGTTTTTT. Translation gives CASSPIGTASEKLFF.